These T cell receptor beta chains were read from a single sample in a study of cytomegalovirus exposure and HLA in healthy donors. This table comes from immunoSEQ multiplex PCR, and its TCRdb copy is limited to in-frame clones, with some not included. The sample has approximately 150,000 clones; over 60% are singletons. Sequencing used PBMCs. The receptor source for this set is a woman in her forties in good health and CMV-seronegative. CDR3s include the opening cysteine and the closing phenylalanine or tryptophan. A D gene is named only where the DNA matches it firmly. The size of a clone is reported for some rows only, either as once, few or many, or as a class for expanded clones.

cdr3_length clone_size d_call j_call v_call cdr3_aa cdr3_nt
11 . TRBD2 TRBJ2-3 TRBV20-1 CSAPGGDTQYF TGCAGTGCGCCGGGAGGGGATACGCAGTATTTT
13 . . TRBJ1-1 TRBV7-9 CASSVNPNTEAFF TGTGCCAGCAGCGTTAATCCGAACACTGAAGCTTTCTTT
15 few . TRBJ2-5 TRBV6-1 CASSEGFRVQETQYF TGTGCCAGCAGTGAAGGGTTCAGGGTTCAAGAGACCCAGTACTTC
16 . . TRBJ1-4 TRBV30 CAWSGGSFATNEKLFF TGTGCCTGGAGTGGTGGCTCCTTTGCAACTAATGAAAAACTGTTTTTT
15 . . TRBJ2-2 TRBV18 CASSPNDYRAGELFF TGTGCCAGCTCACCCAACGATTACAGGGCCGGGGAGCTGTTTTTT
15 . TRBD2 TRBJ2-2 TRBV4-1 CASSQGGGRDGELFF TGCGCCAGCAGCCAAGGGGGAGGGAGAGACGGGGAGCTGTTTTTT
14 . TRBD2 TRBJ2-1 TRBV29-1 CSVVGGLAGAEQFF TGCAGCGTTGTCGGGGGACTAGCGGGAGCTGAGCAGTTCTTC
16 . TRBD1 TRBJ1-1 TRBV18 CASSPGTGGRMGEAFF TGTGCCAGCTCACCAGGGACAGGGGGCCGGATGGGTGAAGCTTTCTTT
14 . . TRBJ1-1 TRBV5-4 CASASFRGRGEAFF TGTGCCAGCGCCTCGTTCAGAGGGCGGGGTGAAGCTTTCTTT
14 . TRBD2 TRBJ2-1 TRBV2 CASIGLAEYNEQFF TGTGCCAGCATTGGACTAGCGGAATACAATGAGCAGTTCTTC
14 . . TRBJ2-1 TRBV19 CASSMVDTYNEQFF TGTGCCAGTAGTATGGTGGACACCTACAATGAGCAGTTCTTC
13 . TRBD1 TRBJ1-2 TRBV6-5 CASSYGQGARKLF TGTGCCAGCAGTTACGGTCAGGGGGCTCGTAAACTCTTC
14 . TRBD1 TRBJ1-5 TRBV6-5 CASSYGQGVQPQHF TGTGCCAGCAGTTACGGGCAGGGGGTTCAGCCCCAGCATTTT
15 . . TRBJ1-2 TRBV28 CASSRYLAGGDGYTF TGTGCCAGCAGCCGATACCTTGCCGGGGGGGATGGCTACACCTTC
14 . TRBD2 TRBJ2-1 TRBV10-3 CAIRPSGGYNEQFF TGTGCCATCAGACCTAGCGGGGGCTACAATGAGCAGTTCTTC
17 once TRBD2 TRBJ2-1 TRBV27 CASSLFDRGTSSTEQFF TGTGCCAGCAGTTTATTTGACCGCGGGACTAGCTCTACTGAGCAGTTCTTC
11 . . TRBJ1-1 TRBV20-1 CSARLNTEAFF TGCAGTGCTAGACTAAACACTGAAGCTTTCTTT
12 . TRBD1 TRBJ1-2 TRBV27 CASTTGGYGYTF TGTGCCAGTACGACAGGGGGCTATGGCTACACCTTC